Shown below are 11 T cell receptor beta chains from a single sample sequenced in a study of T cell repertoires in cytomegalovirus infection. From the reads, TCRdb called clonotypes with MiXCR, one entry per CDR3 protein. The sample carries 490,000 or so distinct CDR3 sequences, approximately 11% recorded once. Sequencing was carried out using PBMCs. Every receptor here comes from a human donor in good health (CMV status not recorded). Some clones in this sample may be carry-over from other donors' samples.

This clonotype was counted many times. In DNA, the CDR3 is TGTGCCAGCAGTTTCCGGCGGGAGCCCCCTCAATTCTACGAGCAGTACTTC. Its translation is CASSFRREPPQFYEQYF. The rearrangement joins TRBV28 to TRBJ2-7; 7 bases align to TRBD2. This CDR3 spans 17 amino acids. V shed 3 bases and J 3 bases; nucleotides not matched to a gene: 14. Germline V gives CDR1 MDHEN, CDR2 SYDVKM. The whole variable domain, remainder taken from reference TRBV28 and TRBJ2-7, is DVKVTQSSRYLVKRTGEKVFLECVQDMDHENMFWYRQDPGLGLRLIYFSYDVKMKEKGDIPEGYSVSREKKERFSLILESASTNQTSMYLCASSFRREPPQFYEQYFGPGTRLTVT.

In its sample, this clonotype was seen many times. The chain combines TRBV7-4 with TRBJ1-1; the D is unclear. There are 9 residues in the CDR3. V was trimmed by 1 base and J by 11 bases, leaving 2 bases between them. Germline values: CDR1 SGHVT, CDR2 SQSDAQ. CDR3 DNA sequence: TGTGCCAGCAGCTTAGGCGCTTTCTTT. Its protein is CASSLGAFF.

This clonotype showed up just a few times. The chain carries TRBV9 and TRBJ2-7; 11 bases fit TRBD2. V shed 4 bases, J shed 0 bases, and the junction held 12 bases outside the gene matches. CDR1 is SGDLS, CDR2 YYNGEE, per germline. CDR3 size: 18 residues. CDR3 nucleotide sequence: TGTGCCAGCAGCCTGATAGGGACTAGCGGAGCGCCCTCCTACGAGCAGTACTTC. Its protein is CASSLIGTSGAPSYEQYF.

Many counts were recorded for this clonotype. The genes are TRBV2 and TRBJ2-3; TRBD1 matches at 7 bases. The CDR3 loop spans 16 amino acids. The junction had 13 bases not matched to a gene; V was cut back by 6 bases and J by 4 bases. The germline CDR1 and CDR2 sequences are SNHLY and FYNNEI. The CDR3: CASRPSNRGTADTQYF. CDR3 in DNA: TGTGCCAGCAGACCTTCCAACAGGGGTACGGCAGATACGCAGTATTTT.

The gene calls are TRBV5-1 and TRBJ1-2, with 9 bases identical to TRBD1. CDR3 size: 13 residues. The J segment lost 5 bases and the V segment lost 4 bases, leaving 3 bases of the junction unmatched. Germline assignment: CDR1 SGHRS and CDR2 YFSETQ. The DNA for the CDR3 is TGCGCCAGCAGCGTGACAGGGGGATATGGCTACACCTTC. Encoded protein: CASSVTGGYGYTF.

The sample holds many counts of this clonotype. The chain employs TRBV7-8 and TRBJ1-6; no reliable D call. V was trimmed by 1 base and J by 9 bases, leaving 16 bases between them. This CDR3 is built from 16 residues. CDR1 SGHVS and CDR2 FQNEAQ come from the germline V gene. CDR3 residues: CASSLDLGGIFSPLHF. In nucleotides, the CDR3 is TGTGCCAGCAGCTTAGATCTGGGAGGGATTTTTTCACCCCTCCACTTT.

At least ten counts were recorded for this clonotype. The rearrangement joins TRBV7-8 to TRBJ2-5; TRBD1 agrees at 8 bases. There are 13 residues in the CDR3. Losses at the gene ends were 4 bases for V and 6 bases for J; bases not matched to a gene: 4. CDR1 and CDR2 (germline): SGHVS, FQNEAQ. As DNA, the CDR3 is TGTGCCAGCAGCTCCGACAGGGGCCAGACCCAGTACTTC. It yields the protein CASSSDRGQTQYF.

This clonotype was observed at least ten times. V usage is TRBV11-2 and J usage is TRBJ1-1; 7 bases agree with TRBD1. The CDR3 spans 14 residues. Germline trimming cut 6 bases from V and 1 base from J; bases unmatched to any gene: 5. The germline gives CDR1 SGHAT, CDR2 FQNNGV. In nucleotides, the CDR3 is TGTGCCAGCAGTTCGACAGGGAAGAACACTGAAGCTTTCTTT. It codes for CASSSTGKNTEAFF.

This clonotype occurred many times. The chain employs TRBV4-2 and TRBJ2-3; 10 nucleotides line up with TRBD2. V shed 1 base and J 2 bases; nucleotides not matched to a gene: 3. CDR3 length equals 16 residues. CDR1 and CDR2 from the germline V gene are LGHNA and YNFKEQ. The CDR3 DNA sequence: TGTGCCAGCAGCCAAGCTAGCGGGGGATACACAGATACGCAGTATTTT. Its protein is CASSQASGGYTDTQYF.

This clonotype was counted many times. The rearrangement joins TRBV28 to TRBJ1-1, with 9 bases matching TRBD1. CDR1 and CDR2 (germline): MDHEN, SYDVKM. The CDR3 is 13 amino acids. The ends lost 4 bases at V and 5 bases at J; junction bases unmatched: 2. In DNA form, the CDR3 reads TGTGCCAGCAGTTGGACAGGGGTGACTGAAGCTTTCTTT. This encodes CASSWTGVTEAFF. The variable domain in full, completed from reference TRBV28 and TRBJ1-1, reads DVKVTQSSRYLVKRTGEKVFLECVQDMDHENMFWYRQDPGLGLRLIYFSYDVKMKEKGDIPEGYSVSREKKERFSLILESASTNQTSMYLCASSWTGVTEAFFGQGTRLTVV.

This clonotype was observed many times. The chain joins TRBV11-2 to TRBJ2-2, with TRBD2 matching over 11 bases. The CDR3 spans 16 residues. The germline CDR1 and CDR2 sequences are SGHAT and FQNNGV. J gave up 2 bases and V 7 bases, and 6 bases lay outside the gene matches. As DNA, the CDR3 is TGTGCCAGCAACCCGGGACTAGCGGTTAACACCGGGGAGCTGTTTTTT. It translates to CASNPGLAVNTGELFF.